The clone carrying this TCR beta chain showed up many times. Its antigen remains unidentified. This record belongs to a study of human T cells and chemical hapten exposure. Study at large: 0.01% DPC was applied to the upper back in patch tests, which were read at 6 days. Findings of the study overall: Patch test score was positively correlated with the counts of TCRs that had expanded at PT1. Expanded TCRs formed significantly more large CDR3 similarity clusters than controls.

From the RACE reads, TCRdb called clonotypes with MiXCR, one entry per CDR3 protein. The sample has tens of thousands of distinct CDR3 sequences, around 9% seen once. Time point of the sample: patch test 2, 6 weeks after DPC sensitization. The sample's treatment: therapeutic diphenylcyclopropenone sensitization with weekly scalp DPC. Those who donated were patients with alopecia, 18 to 70 years of age, and suitable for DPC. Germline lookup yields CDR1 SGHDN and CDR2 FVKESK. CDR3 size: 14 residues. With 4 bases removed from V and 7 bases from J, the gap between germline ends came to 11 bases. This sequence joins TRBV14 and TRBJ1-6, with a tentative D call TRBD1 (5 bases). The sequences come from whole blood, collected in connection with sensitization to the hapten diphenylcyclopropenone (DPC). The receptor's source is a woman aged 40 to 50 with alopecia areata. Some clones in this sample may be carry-over from other donors' samples. The CDR3 reads CASSPFGGNSPLHF. CDR3 coding DNA: TGTGCCAGCAGCCCCTTTGGGGGAAATTCACCCCTCCACTTT.